This T cell receptor beta chain was found in a study of blood T cells in healthy people across ages. Regarding the study as a whole: Long-lived donors exceeded aged donors in naive CD4+ cells and diversity. With donor CMV status unknown, expanded clonotype changes were possibly confounded.

Remarks on this clonotype: What it binds is unknown. A junction end diverges from the germline sequence, so it may reflect a read error.

A second PCR, run for about 6 to 12 cycles, used a sample-barcoded 5' primer plus a J-beta primer mix. MiXCR, applied by TCRdb to the 5' RACE reads, yields one record per CDR3 protein. The sample has about 970,000 distinct CDR3 sequences; roughly 51% are singletons. Germline loops: CDR1 MGHDK, CDR2 SYGVNS. CDR3 length: 15 residues. This receptor was identified in a woman in her fifties or sixties in good health. The sequenced sample was blood. The J gene is TRBJ2-1, the V gene TRBV25-1, with a weak D call TRBD2 (6 bases). This CDR3 is CASNEGRDSYNEQFF. The CDR3 DNA reads TGTGCCAGCAATGAAGGGCGGGACTCCTACAATGAGCAGTTCTTC.